The 15 T cell receptor beta chains below all came from one sample that was sequenced in a study of T cells in women clearing cervical HPV infection (dated by TCRdb to the late 2010s). Library prep was done by the immunoSEQ multiplex PCR assay. TCRdb's version of the immuneACCESS table is confined to in-frame rearrangements and falls short of the full clone set. An unresolved V gene accounts for under half of the shortfall where checked; the remainder is of unknown origin. The table kept for this sample lists approximately 35,000 clones. The ten largest make up around 3.5% of the sample. Sample: blood buffy coat. The receptors stem from a woman between 18 and 69 years old with a cervical HPV16 infection that either progressed to CIN3+ or cleared (not recorded which).

Turning to this clone: One end of the junction varies from germline; a read error may be responsible. The read falls 3 residues short of the CDR3 end, and the missing part is taken from the germline J gene. Additional DNA sequences in this sample encode the identical CDR3. This chain uses TRBV5-1 with TRBJ1-3, with D tentatively TRBD1 (6 bases). CDR1 is SGHRS, CDR2 YFSETQ, per germline. The CDR3 has 15 residues. The CDR3 protein is CASSLGTLTGNTIYF. The CDR3 DNA, read in part, is TGCGCCAGCAGCCTCGGGACATTAACTGGAAACACG.

With regard to this clone: The CDR3 is cut off 3 residues early in the read; its end comes from the germline J gene. The V and J genes are TRBV28 and TRBJ1-2, with TRBD1 identical over 8 bases. Germline-derived CDR1 and CDR2 are MDHEN and SYDVKM. V trimming: 8 bases; J trimming: 3 bases; junction bases outside the gene matches: 11. The CDR3 loop spans 15 amino acids. The CDR3 region is CASQRGGQVYYGYTF. CDR3 DNA, as far as it was read: TGTGCCAGCCAGCGCGGGGGACAGGTTTACTATGGC.

Notes on this clone: The sequence runs out 3 residues before the end of the CDR3; the remainder is reconstructed from the germline J gene. This chain links TRBV2 with TRBJ2-3, with TRBD1 as a possible D gene (5 bases). Germline CDR1 and CDR2: SNHLY and FYNNEI. The CDR3 has 15 residues. Trimming removed 4 bases from V and 0 bases from J, with 11 bases in between. The sequenced CDR3 bases are TGTGCCAGCAGTGGAAATCCAGGGAGCACAGATACG. It specifies CASSGNPGSTDT. The whole CDR3 sequence reads CASSGNPGSTDTQYF.

The CDR3 sequence: CSVEDVGQSGYTF. The covered CDR3 bases are TGCAGCGTTGAAGACGTGGGACAGTCTGGC. This sequence joins TRBV29-1 and TRBJ1-2; 7 positions agree with TRBD1. Read data end 3 residues before the CDR3 end; the end is taken from the germline J gene. Germline V lookup: CDR1 SQVTM, CDR2 ANQGSEA. Losses at the gene ends were 0 bases for V and 7 bases for J; bases not matched to a gene: 5. The CDR3 is 13 amino acids.

A word on this clone: With the read ending 3 residues before the CDR3 end, the germline J gene is used to fill in that end. The chain joins TRBV11-2 to TRBJ2-2; D is perhaps TRBD2 (5 bases). The CDR3 is 15 amino acids. The V and J ends lost 6 bases and 2 bases respectively, with 13 bases between them. Germline-derived CDR1 and CDR2 are SGHAT and FQNNGV. The CDR3 reads CASRRGYSNTGELFF. Incomplete CDR3 DNA: TGTGCCAGCAGAAGAGGGTATTCTAACACCGGGGAG. The full variable domain, in which reference TRBV11-2 and TRBJ2-2 provide the parts outside the CDR3, is EAGVAQSPRYKIIEKRQSVAFWCNPISGHATLYWYQQILGQGPKLLIQFQNNGVVDDSQLPKDRFSAERLKGVDSTLKIQPAKLEDSAVYLCASRRGYSNTGELFFGEGSRLTVL.

Concerning this clone: Read coverage stops 3 residues before the CDR3 terminus; the germline J gene supplies the remainder. V gene TRBV7-6 combines with J gene TRBJ1-1; 9 bases map to TRBD1. Losses at the gene ends were 5 bases for V and 0 bases for J; bases not matched to a gene: 4. The CDR3 consists of 15 residues. Germline V lookup: CDR1 SGHVS, CDR2 FNYEAQ. The part of the CDR3 DNA that was read is TGTGCCAGCAGCCTAGGACAGGGGATGAACACTGAA. Its translation is CASSLGQGMNTE. The CDR3, in full, reads CASSLGQGMNTEAFF.

On this clone itself: The read ends 3 residues shy of where the CDR3 ends; the end is completed using the germline J gene. This rearrangement joins TRBV7-3 to TRBJ1-1; D is undetermined. This CDR3 has 13 residues. Germline CDR1 reads SGHTA; CDR2 reads FQGTGA. V was clipped by 0 bases and J by 1 base, with 3 bases between them. The CDR3 region is CASSLTQNTEAFF. The part of the CDR3 DNA that was read is TGTGCCAGCAGCTTAACTCAGAACACTGAA. The whole variable domain, remainder taken from reference TRBV7-3 and TRBJ1-1, is GAGVSQTPSNKVTEKGKYVELRCDPISGHTALYWYRQSLGQGPEFLIYFQGTGAADDSGLPNDRFFAVRPEGSVSTLKIQRTERGDSAVYLCASSLTQNTEAFFGQGTRLTVV.

The part of the CDR3 DNA that was read is TGTGCCAGCAGCTTAAGTCGGCAGGACACAGATACG. As protein: CASSLSRQDTDT. The complete CDR3 reads CASSLSRQDTDTQYF. The rearrangement uses TRBV7-2 and TRBJ2-3, with unresolved D. The read halts 3 residues ahead of the CDR3 end, with the missing end drawn from the germline J gene. CDR1 and CDR2 from the germline V gene are SGHTA and FQGNSA. V was trimmed by 2 bases and J by 2 bases, leaving 11 bases between them. This CDR3 region has 15 residues.

In regard to this clone: The read falls 3 residues short of the CDR3 end, and the missing part is taken from the germline J gene. The chain has TRBV20-1 and TRBJ2-3; 7 positions agree with TRBD1. The germline V gene has CDR1 DFQATT and CDR2 SNEGSKA (reference sequence). The CDR3 runs 13 residues. Trimming cost V 5 bases and J 4 bases; bases outside gene matches: 6. CDR3 sequence: CSAWDSDPDTQYF. The covered CDR3 bases are TGCAGTGCTTGGGACAGCGATCCAGATACG.

A remark on this clone: The missing CDR3 end, 3 residues past where the read stops, is filled in from the germline J gene. V usage is TRBV20-1 and J usage is TRBJ1-2, with D perhaps matching TRBD1 (6 bases). With 5 bases removed from V and 2 bases from J, the gap between germline ends came to 15 bases. Looked up from germline, CDR1 is DFQATT and CDR2 is SNEGSKA (reference sequence). CDR3 length equals 14 residues. The CDR3 bases that were read are TGCAGTGCTCGGGAGGGGGGGGAAAACTATGGC. Amino acid sequence: CSAREGGENYG. The complete CDR3 reads CSAREGGENYGYTF.

A note on this clone: The missing CDR3 end, 3 residues past where the read stops, is filled in from the germline J gene. Other DNA sequences in the same sample also yield this CDR3. This chain joins TRBV7-6 and TRBJ1-1; D not resolved. V gave up 5 bases and J gave up 0 bases, with 7 bases separating them. This CDR3 is built from 13 residues. The V gene's germline CDR1 is SGHVS and CDR2 FNYEAQ. CDR3 DNA (partial): TGTGCCAGCAGCGCCAGAGTGAACACTGAA. The encoded protein is CASSARVNTE. The entire CDR3 sequence reads CASSARVNTEAFF.

A word on this clone: The read ends 3 residues shy of where the CDR3 ends; the end is completed using the germline J gene. The chain employs TRBV5-6 and TRBJ1-5, with no clear D. The V end was cut by 2 bases, the J end by 5 bases, with 5 bases between. This CDR3 has 12 residues. Germline lookup yields CDR1 SGHDT and CDR2 YYEEEE. The covered CDR3 bases are TGTGCCAGCAGCTTCCAGGATCAGCCC. It codes for CASSFQDQP. The full CDR3 protein is CASSFQDQPQHF.

Points on this clone: The read terminates 3 residues before the CDR3 end, so the remaining end is supplied by the germline J gene. This sequence joins TRBV18 and TRBJ1-2; the D gene is possibly TRBD1 (5 bases). CDR1 is KGHSH, CDR2 LQKENI, per germline. This CDR3 is built from 13 residues. CDR3 sequence reads: CASSPPWDYDYTF. CDR3 bases read: TGTGCCAGCTCACCACCATGGGACTACGAC.

A remark on this clone: The observed sequence ends 3 residues before the CDR3 terminus, with the missing tail filled in from the germline J gene. V usage is TRBV7-2 and J usage is TRBJ2-3, with D possibly matching TRBD1 (6 bases). Germline CDR1 and CDR2: SGHTA and FQGNSA. V shed 4 bases and J shed 1 base, with 12 bases lying between them. The CDR3 is made up of 15 amino acids. The part of the CDR3 DNA that was read is TGTGCCAGCAGCTACTATACAGGGCGCACAGATACG. Encoded protein: CASSYYTGRTDT. The whole CDR3 sequence is CASSYYTGRTDTQYF.

In regard to this clone: Compared with germline, one end of the junction differs, possibly owing to a read error. Incomplete CDR3 DNA: TGTGCCAGCAGCTTGATGGGGGCACAAGGGACC. This codes for CASSLMGAQGT. The complete CDR3 sequence is CASSLMGAQGTQYF. J is TRBJ2-5 and V is TRBV5-6; possibly TRBD1 for D (6 bases). The CDR3 is cut off 3 residues early in the read; its end comes from the germline J gene. The CDR3 covers 14 residues. Germline CDR1 SGHDT, CDR2 YYEEEE.